The 9 T cell receptor beta chains in this list originate from one sample, sequenced in a study of T cells after yellow fever vaccination. TCRdb fed the 5' RACE reads into MiXCR, producing one record per CDR3 protein. The repertoire includes nearly 350,000 distinct CDR3 sequences, 8% to 9.5% of them detected once, and about 16% sits in the top ten. Sequencing used PBMCs, obtained about 41 days after the first yellow fever vaccination. These receptors all come from a man aged 18-30 years who received the YFV17D yellow fever vaccine.

The chain carries TRBV7-2 and TRBJ1-5; weak D call: TRBD1 (5 bases). The CDR3 consists of 16 residues. Trimming stripped 2 bases from V and 3 bases from J, with 14 bases between. Germline assignment: CDR1 SGHTA and CDR2 FQGNSA. The CDR3 nucleotides are TGTGCCAGCAGCTTATATGTTTGGGGGGTCAATCAGCCCCAGCATTTT. Encoded protein: CASSLYVWGVNQPQHF.

The chain is built from TRBV3-1 and TRBJ2-3; either TRBD1 or TRBD2 may supply D (5 bases each). The V and J ends lost 2 bases and 6 bases respectively, with 15 bases between them. The CDR3 consists of 15 residues. CDR1 and CDR2 from the germline V gene are LGHDT and YNNKEL (reference sequence). This CDR3 is CASSQTGTAADTQYF. The CDR3 DNA reads TGTGCCAGCAGCCAAACCGGGACGGCGGCCGATACGCAGTATTTT.

The chain links TRBV27 to TRBJ2-7; 9 positions match TRBD2. The germline V gene encodes CDR1 MNHEY and CDR2 SMNVEV (reference sequence). The V and J ends lost 5 bases and 4 bases, in that order; junction bases with no gene match: 9. This CDR3 is built from 15 residues. The DNA of the CDR3 is TGTGCCAGCAGTCCTCGATTAGCGGGGGCTTACGAGCAGTACGTC. It specifies CASSPRLAGAYEQYV.

This clonotype occurred many times. The chain employs TRBV7-2 and TRBJ2-3, with TRBD2 matching over 10 bases. Losses at the gene ends were 2 bases for V and 5 bases for J; bases not matched to a gene: 7. The CDR3 consists of 16 residues. Germline loops: CDR1 SGHTA, CDR2 FQGNSA. CDR3 nucleotide sequence: TGTGCCAGCAGCTTATCCAGCGGGGGGGCGAGAGATACGCAGTATTTT. This codes for CASSLSSGGARDTQYF.

V gene TRBV14 combines with J gene TRBJ1-2, with 7 bases identical to TRBD1. This CDR3 has 14 amino acids. The germline V gene encodes CDR1 SGHDN and CDR2 FVKESK. J was trimmed by 6 bases and V by 3 bases; bases with no gene match: 7. CDR3 coding DNA: TGTGCCAGCAGCCATACGACAGGGCGGGATGGCTACACCTTC. It translates to CASSHTTGRDGYTF.

The J gene is TRBJ1-1, the V gene TRBV5-1, with 8 nucleotides matching TRBD1. After removal of 4 bases from V and 1 base from J, the junction contained 6 bases not matched to a gene. This CDR3 region has 15 residues. Germline V lookup: CDR1 SGHRS, CDR2 YFSETQ. The DNA for the CDR3 is TGCGCCAGCAGCATCCAGGGGGCCGAGAACACTGAAGCTTTCTTT. Translation: CASSIQGAENTEAFF.

The table lists this clonotype with a few counts. The V and J genes are TRBV7-2 and TRBJ2-3, with D perhaps TRBD1 (6 bases). Trimming left V 2 bases short and J 0 bases short, with 9 bases between. CDR3 size: 15 residues. Germline values: CDR1 SGHTA, CDR2 FQGNSA. The chain's CDR3 is CASSLQGRSTDTQYF. CDR3 DNA sequence: TGTGCCAGCAGCTTACAGGGGAGAAGCACAGATACGCAGTATTTT.

This clonotype has just a few counts. The chain combines TRBV5-1 with TRBJ2-7, with 11 bases aligning to TRBD2. This CDR3 spans 14 amino acids. Germline V gene data show CDR1 as SGHRS and CDR2 as YFSETQ. J lost 3 bases, V lost 3 bases, and 2 bases had no gene match. In DNA form, the CDR3 reads TGCGCCAGCAGCTCGACTAGCGGGATCTACGAGCAGTACTTC. This translates into CASSSTSGIYEQYF.

This clonotype has a handful of counts. The CDR3 nucleotides read TGCGCCAGCAGCTTGGCCGGAGGGGCCGGATACAATGAGCAGTTCTTC. Translation: CASSLAGGAGYNEQFF. This chain joins TRBV5-1 and TRBJ2-1; TRBD2 might be the D (6 bases). Looked up from germline, CDR1 is SGHRS and CDR2 is YFSETQ. The V and J ends lost 0 bases and 4 bases respectively, with 14 bases between them. CDR3 length: 16 residues.